The clone carrying this T cell receptor beta chain occurred many times. Its antigen is currently unknown. The sample belongs to a study of T-cell memory formation after mild COVID-19. General study findings and limits: Pre-infection memory carried some responding clones, suggesting that cross-reactive memory joined.

MiXCR, run by TCRdb on the 5' RACE reads, gives a single entry per CDR3 protein. Here the sample spans about 290,000 distinct CDR3 sequences, less than 20% being singletons. Germline loops: CDR1 SQVTM, CDR2 ANQGSEA. The germline V and J ends were trimmed by 2 bases and 4 bases, with 14 bases remaining between them. This CDR3 is built from 14 residues. The J gene is TRBJ2-5, the V gene TRBV29-1, with D maybe TRBD2 (7 bases). Specimen: PBMCs or a T cell subset sorted from them (not recorded which). This clonotype was obtained from a man aged 18-30 years who had mild COVID-19 (a few samples of this study predate the infection). Cell type and time point are not known. CDR3 protein: CSVERRGQRETQYF. CDR3 DNA sequence: TGCAGCGTTGAACGGCGGGGGCAGCGAGAGACCCAGTACTTC.